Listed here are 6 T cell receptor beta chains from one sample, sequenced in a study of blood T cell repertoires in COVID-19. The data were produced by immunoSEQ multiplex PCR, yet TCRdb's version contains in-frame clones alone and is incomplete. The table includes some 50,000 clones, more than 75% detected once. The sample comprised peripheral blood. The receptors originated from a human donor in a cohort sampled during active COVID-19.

The CDR3 loop reads CAAPRLKREDFTDTQYF. The DNA for the CDR3 is TGTGCCGCCCCGCGACTCAAGCGGGAGGACTTCACAGATACGCAGTATTTT. The V and J genes are TRBV7-3 and TRBJ2-3, with 9 bases fitting TRBD2. CDR1 is SGHTA and CDR2 is FQGTGA in the germline V gene. CDR3 length: 17 amino acids. Unmatched junction bases numbered 17, after V lost 11 bases and J lost 2 bases.

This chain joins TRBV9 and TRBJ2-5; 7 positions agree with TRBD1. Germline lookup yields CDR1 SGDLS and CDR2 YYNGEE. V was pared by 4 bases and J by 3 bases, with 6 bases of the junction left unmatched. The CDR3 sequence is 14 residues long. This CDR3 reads CASSLTGTEETQYF. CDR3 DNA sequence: TGTGCCAGCAGCCTTACCGGGACAGAAGAGACCCAGTACTTC.

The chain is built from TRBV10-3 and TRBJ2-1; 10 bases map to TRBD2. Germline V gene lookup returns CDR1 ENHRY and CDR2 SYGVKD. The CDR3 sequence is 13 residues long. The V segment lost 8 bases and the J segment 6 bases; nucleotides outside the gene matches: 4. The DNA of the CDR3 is TGTGCCATCCAGCGGACTAGCGGCAATGAGCAGTTCTTC. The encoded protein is CAIQRTSGNEQFF.

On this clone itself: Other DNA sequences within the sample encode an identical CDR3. CDR3 sequence reads: CATSRDRGSYNEQFF. DNA of the CDR3: TGTGCCACCAGCAGAGATCGCGGATCCTACAATGAGCAGTTCTTC. J is TRBJ2-1 and V is TRBV15; no firm D call. Germline V gene lookup returns CDR1 LNHNV and CDR2 YYDKDF (reference sequence). V was trimmed by 0 bases and J by 1 base, leaving 7 bases between them. The CDR3 is 15 residues long.

In DNA form, the CDR3 reads TGTGCCACCAGTGATTTAGGCAGGGCCTATGGCTACACCTTC. Translation: CATSDLGRAYGYTF. The rearrangement joins TRBV24-1 to TRBJ1-2; possible D gene TRBD1, 5 bases. The CDR3 runs to 14 residues. Germline assignment: CDR1 KGHDR and CDR2 SFDVKD. Trimming removed 1 base from V and 4 bases from J, with 9 bases in between.

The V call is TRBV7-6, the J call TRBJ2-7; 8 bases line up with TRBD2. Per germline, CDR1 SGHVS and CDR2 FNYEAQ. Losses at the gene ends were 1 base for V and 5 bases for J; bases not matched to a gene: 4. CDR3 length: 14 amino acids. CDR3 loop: CASSLGPTSDEQYF. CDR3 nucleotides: TGTGCCAGCAGCTTAGGGCCGACTAGCGACGAGCAGTACTTC.